This TCR beta chain was identified in a study of shared clonotypes between healthy human individuals. The CDR3 is 15 amino acids. CDR1 is SGHTA, CDR2 FQGNSA, per germline. Trimming pared 1 base from V and 7 bases from J, leaving 14 bases between. Only in-frame clones appear in the TCRdb table, and some are missing; sequencing was by immunoSEQ multiplex PCR. Among around 940,000 clones listed, approximately 80% were seen once. What was sequenced was memory CD4+ T cells sorted from blood. The sample's subset: CD45RA-negative fraction. The source is a man aged 18 to 35 in good health. This chain uses TRBV7-2 with TRBJ2-1; no reliable D call. The CDR3 sequence is CASSLGTAQGNEQFF. The CDR3 DNA sequence: TGTGCCAGCAGCTTAGGTACGGCCCAAGGGAATGAGCAGTTCTTC.